This T cell receptor (beta chain) emerged from a study of OX40 agonist ivuxolimab in advanced cancers. Study-wide context: The patients' treatment was ivuxolimab, an agonistic anti-OX40 (CD134) antibody.

Using immunoSEQ multiplex PCR, the repertoire was profiled, and TCRdb retains in-frame clones only, with some absent. This table holds about 80,000 clones, approximately 90% found once. Germline V gene data show CDR1 as SGHTS and CDR2 as YDEGEE. With 2 bases clipped from V and 5 bases from J, the junction kept 7 bases outside the gene matches. CDR3 length: 15 residues. The TCR was taken from an adult with an advanced solid tumor such as melanoma, head and neck, liver or kidney cancer. The sample in question was CD4+ or CD8+ T cells sorted from blood, obtained in a trial of the OX40 agonist ivuxolimab. This rearrangement joins TRBV5-8 to TRBJ2-7, with 10 positions matching TRBD1. This CDR3 reads CASSLGDRGGNEQYF. The CDR3 bases are TGTGCCAGCAGCTTAGGGGACAGGGGAGGGAACGAGCAGTACTTC.